The clone carrying this T cell receptor (beta chain) was detected a few times. Its matching antigen is unknown. The CDR3 has 18 amino acids. Per the germline V gene, CDR1 is LGHNA and CDR2 is YSLEER. The junction had 5 bases not matched to a gene; V was cut back by 0 bases and J by 1 base. This sample was taken from a study of T cell repertoires in cytomegalovirus infection. Each CDR3 protein is one row after TCRdb ran MiXCR on the reads. This table has 700,000 to 850,000 distinct CDR3 sequences, 30% to 35% appearing once. This material consisted of cultured CD8+ T cells from PBMCs, taken from culture after CMV antigen stimulation. The source is a human donor in good health (CMV status not recorded). Some clones in this sample may be carry-over from other donors' samples. The chain carries TRBV4-3 and TRBJ2-3; TRBD1 matches 12 bases. For the CDR3, the DNA is TGCGCCAGCAGCCAAGACCCGGGACAGGGGGCAGGCACAGATACGCAGTATTTT. Amino acid sequence: CASSQDPGQGAGTDTQYF.